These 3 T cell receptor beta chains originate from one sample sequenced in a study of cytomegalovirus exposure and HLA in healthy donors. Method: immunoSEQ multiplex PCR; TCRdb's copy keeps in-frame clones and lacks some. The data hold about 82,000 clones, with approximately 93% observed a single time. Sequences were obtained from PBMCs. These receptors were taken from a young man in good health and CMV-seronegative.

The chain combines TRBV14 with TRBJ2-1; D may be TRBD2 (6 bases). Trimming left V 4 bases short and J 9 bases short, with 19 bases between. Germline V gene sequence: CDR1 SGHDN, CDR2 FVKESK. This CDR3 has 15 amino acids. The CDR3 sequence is CASSRPGTGASEQFF. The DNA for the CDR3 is TGTGCCAGCAGCCGACCCGGGACTGGGGCGTCTGAGCAGTTCTTC.

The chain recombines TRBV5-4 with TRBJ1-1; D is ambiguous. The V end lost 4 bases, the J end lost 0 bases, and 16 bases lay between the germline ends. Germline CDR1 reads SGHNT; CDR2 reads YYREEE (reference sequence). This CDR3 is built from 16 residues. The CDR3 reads CASSPGLTRMNTEAFF. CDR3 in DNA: TGTGCCAGCAGCCCTGGACTGACACGCATGAACACTGAAGCTTTCTTT.

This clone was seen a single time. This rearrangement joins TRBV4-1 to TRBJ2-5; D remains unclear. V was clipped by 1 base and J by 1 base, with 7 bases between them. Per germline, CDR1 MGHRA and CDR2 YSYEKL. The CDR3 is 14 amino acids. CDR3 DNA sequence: TGCGCCAGCAGCCAAGTACAGAGCCAAGAGACCCAGTACTTC. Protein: CASSQVQSQETQYF.